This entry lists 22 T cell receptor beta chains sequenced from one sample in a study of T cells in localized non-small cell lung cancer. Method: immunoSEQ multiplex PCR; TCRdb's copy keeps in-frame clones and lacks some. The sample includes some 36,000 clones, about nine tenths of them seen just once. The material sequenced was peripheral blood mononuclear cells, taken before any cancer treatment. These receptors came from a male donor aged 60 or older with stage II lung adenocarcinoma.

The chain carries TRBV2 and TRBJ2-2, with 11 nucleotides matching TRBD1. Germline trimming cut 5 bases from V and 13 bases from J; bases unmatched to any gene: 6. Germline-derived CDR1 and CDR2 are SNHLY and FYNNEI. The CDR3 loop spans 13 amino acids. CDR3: CASSPGTGGGLFF. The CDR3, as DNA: TGTGCCAGCAGTCCCGGGACAGGGGGTGGGCTGTTTTTT.

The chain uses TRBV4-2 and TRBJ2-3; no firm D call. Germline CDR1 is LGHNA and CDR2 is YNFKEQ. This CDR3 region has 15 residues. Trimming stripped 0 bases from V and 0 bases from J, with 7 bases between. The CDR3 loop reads CASSQELRSTDTQYF. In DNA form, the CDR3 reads TGTGCCAGCAGCCAAGAACTCCGTAGCACAGATACGCAGTATTTT.

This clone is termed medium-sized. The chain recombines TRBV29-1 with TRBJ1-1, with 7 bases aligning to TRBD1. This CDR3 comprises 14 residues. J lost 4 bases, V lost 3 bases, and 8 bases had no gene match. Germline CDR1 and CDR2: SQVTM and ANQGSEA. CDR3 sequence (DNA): TGCAGCGTTGAGGAATCGACAGGGCTCACTGAAGCTTTCTTT. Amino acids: CSVEESTGLTEAFF.

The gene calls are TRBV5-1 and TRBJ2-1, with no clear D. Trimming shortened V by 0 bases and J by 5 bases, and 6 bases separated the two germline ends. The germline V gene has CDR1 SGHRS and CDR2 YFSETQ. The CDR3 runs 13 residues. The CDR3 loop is CASSLGPNNEQFF. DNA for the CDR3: TGCGCCAGCAGCTTGGGACCGAACAATGAGCAGTTCTTC.

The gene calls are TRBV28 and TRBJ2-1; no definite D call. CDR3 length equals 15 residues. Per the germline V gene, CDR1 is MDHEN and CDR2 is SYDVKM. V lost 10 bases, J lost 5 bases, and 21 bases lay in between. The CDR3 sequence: CATSIRSPTHNEQFF. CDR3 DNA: TGTGCCACCTCCATCCGGAGCCCGACCCACAATGAGCAGTTCTTC.

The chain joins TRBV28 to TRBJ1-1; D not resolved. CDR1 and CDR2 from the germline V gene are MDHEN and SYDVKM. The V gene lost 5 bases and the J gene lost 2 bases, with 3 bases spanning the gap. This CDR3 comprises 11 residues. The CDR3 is CASSANTEAFF. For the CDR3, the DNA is TGTGCCAGCAGTGCTAACACTGAAGCTTTCTTT.

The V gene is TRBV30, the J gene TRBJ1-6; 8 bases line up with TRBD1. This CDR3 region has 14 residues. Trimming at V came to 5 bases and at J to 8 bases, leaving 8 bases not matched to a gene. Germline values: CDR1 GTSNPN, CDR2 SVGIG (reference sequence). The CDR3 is CAWADKDRDSPLHF. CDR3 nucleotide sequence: TGTGCCTGGGCGGATAAGGACAGGGATTCACCCCTCCACTTT.

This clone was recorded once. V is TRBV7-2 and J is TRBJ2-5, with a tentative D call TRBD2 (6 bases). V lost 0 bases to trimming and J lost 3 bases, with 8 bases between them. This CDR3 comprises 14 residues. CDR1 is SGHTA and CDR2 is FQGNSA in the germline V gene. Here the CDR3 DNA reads TGTGCCAGCAGCTTAGCTAGCGGAGAAGAGACCCAGTACTTC. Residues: CASSLASGEETQYF.

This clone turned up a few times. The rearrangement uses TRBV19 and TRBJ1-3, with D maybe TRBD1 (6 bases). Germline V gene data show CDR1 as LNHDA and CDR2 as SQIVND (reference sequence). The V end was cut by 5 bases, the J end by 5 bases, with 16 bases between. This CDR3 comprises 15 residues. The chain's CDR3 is CASSPRRDTRNTIYF. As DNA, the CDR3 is TGTGCCAGTAGTCCACGCAGGGACACGAGAAACACCATATATTTT.

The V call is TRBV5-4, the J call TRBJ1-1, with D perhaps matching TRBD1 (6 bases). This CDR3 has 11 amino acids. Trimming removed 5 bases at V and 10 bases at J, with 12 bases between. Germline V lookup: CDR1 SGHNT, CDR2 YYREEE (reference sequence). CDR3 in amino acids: CASSTPQGAFF. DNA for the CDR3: TGTGCCAGCAGTACCCCACAGGGAGCTTTCTTT.

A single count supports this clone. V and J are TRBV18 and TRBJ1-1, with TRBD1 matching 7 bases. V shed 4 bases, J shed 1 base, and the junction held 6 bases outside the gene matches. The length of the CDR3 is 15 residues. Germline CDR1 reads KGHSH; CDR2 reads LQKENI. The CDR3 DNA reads TGTGCCAGCTCACTACAGGGGAGGGGGAACACTGAAGCTTTCTTT. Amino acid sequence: CASSLQGRGNTEAFF.

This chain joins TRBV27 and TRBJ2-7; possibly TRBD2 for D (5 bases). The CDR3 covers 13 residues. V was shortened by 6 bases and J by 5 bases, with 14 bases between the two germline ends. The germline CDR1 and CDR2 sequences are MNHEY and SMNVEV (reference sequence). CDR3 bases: TGTGCCAGCAGGGCTAGCAAAATTCACGAGCAGTACTTC. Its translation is CASRASKIHEQYF.

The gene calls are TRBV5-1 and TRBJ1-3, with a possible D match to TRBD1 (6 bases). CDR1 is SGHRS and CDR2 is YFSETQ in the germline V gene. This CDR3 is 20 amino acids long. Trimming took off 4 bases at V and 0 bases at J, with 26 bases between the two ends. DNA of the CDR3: TGCGCCAGCAGCCCCAAACTGGGCGGGGGCAATACGCGCTCTGGAAACACCATATATTTT. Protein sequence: CASSPKLGGGNTRSGNTIYF.

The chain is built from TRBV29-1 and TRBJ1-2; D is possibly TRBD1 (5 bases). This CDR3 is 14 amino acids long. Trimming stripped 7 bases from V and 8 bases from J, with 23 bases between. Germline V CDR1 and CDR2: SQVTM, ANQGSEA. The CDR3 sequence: CSAQTGTDIGGYTF. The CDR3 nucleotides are TGCAGCGCTCAAACCGGGACTGACATAGGCGGCTACACCTTC.

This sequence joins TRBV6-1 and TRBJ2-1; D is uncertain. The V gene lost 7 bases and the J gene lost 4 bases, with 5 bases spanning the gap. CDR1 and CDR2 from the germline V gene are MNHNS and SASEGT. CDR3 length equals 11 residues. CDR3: CASIGYNEQFF. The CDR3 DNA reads TGTGCCAGCATAGGGTACAATGAGCAGTTCTTC.

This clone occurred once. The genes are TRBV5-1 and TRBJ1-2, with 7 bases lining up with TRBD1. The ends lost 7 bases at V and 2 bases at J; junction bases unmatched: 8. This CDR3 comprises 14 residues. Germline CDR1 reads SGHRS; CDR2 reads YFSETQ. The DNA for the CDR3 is TGCGCCAGCGGACCGGGACAGATAAACTATGGCTACACCTTC. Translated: CASGPGQINYGYTF.

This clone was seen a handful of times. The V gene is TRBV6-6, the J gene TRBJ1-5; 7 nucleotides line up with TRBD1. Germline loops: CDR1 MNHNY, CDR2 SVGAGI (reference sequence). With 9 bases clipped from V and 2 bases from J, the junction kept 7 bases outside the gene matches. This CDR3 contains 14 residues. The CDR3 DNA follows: TGTGCCAGTAAAGGGGGCGCAGGCAATCAGCCCCAGCATTTT. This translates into CASKGGAGNQPQHF.

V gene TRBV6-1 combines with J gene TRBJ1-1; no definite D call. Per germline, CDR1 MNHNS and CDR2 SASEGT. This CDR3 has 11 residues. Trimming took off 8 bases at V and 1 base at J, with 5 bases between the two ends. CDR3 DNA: TGTGCCAGCGAGAAGAACACTGAAGCTTTCTTT. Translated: CASEKNTEAFF.

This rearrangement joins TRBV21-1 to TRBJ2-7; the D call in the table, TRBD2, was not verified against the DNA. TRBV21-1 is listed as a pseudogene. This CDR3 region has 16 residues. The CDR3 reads CASSQGGGRAGYEQYF. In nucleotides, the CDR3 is TGTGCCAGCAGCCAGGGGGGCGGGAGGGCCGGTTACGAGCAGTACTTC.

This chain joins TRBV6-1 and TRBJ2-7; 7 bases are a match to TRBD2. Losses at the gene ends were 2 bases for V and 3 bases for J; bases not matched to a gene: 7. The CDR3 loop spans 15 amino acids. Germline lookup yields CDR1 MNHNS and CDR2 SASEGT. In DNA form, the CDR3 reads TGTGCCAGCAGTGAATCGATCGGGGGGAACTACGAGCAGTACTTC. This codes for CASSESIGGNYEQYF.

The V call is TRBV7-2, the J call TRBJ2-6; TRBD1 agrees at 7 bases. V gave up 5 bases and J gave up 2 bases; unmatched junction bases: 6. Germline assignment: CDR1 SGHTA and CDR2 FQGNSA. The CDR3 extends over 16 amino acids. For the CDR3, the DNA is TGTGCCAGCAGCATACAGGGGAAGGCTGGGGCCAACGTCCTGACTTTC. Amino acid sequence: CASSIQGKAGANVLTF.

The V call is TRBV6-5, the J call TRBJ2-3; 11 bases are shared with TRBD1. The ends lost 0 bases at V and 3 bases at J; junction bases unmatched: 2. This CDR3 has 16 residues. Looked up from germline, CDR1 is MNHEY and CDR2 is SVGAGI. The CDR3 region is CASSYSGTGGTDTQYF. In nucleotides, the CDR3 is TGTGCCAGCAGTTACTCGGGGACAGGGGGGACAGATACGCAGTATTTT.